The clone carrying this T cell receptor (beta chain) was counted between two and nine times. The antigen is not known. The data were obtained in a study of pediatric ulcerative colitis. Libraries were prepared by immunoSEQ multiplex PCR; TCRdb keeps only in-frame clonotypes and omits some of them. Among 10,000 to 15,000 clones listed, 75% to 80% were seen once. Rectal tissue came from one to two pinch biopsies taken at colonoscopy. Study conclusions and caveats: Rectal repertoires separated controls, mild-moderate and acute severe colitis. Substantially fewer templates came from a couple of patients' blood samples. Ulcerative colitis patients shared more blood-rectal clones than controls.

The material sequenced was gut tissue. The TCR was taken from a boy aged 10-17 years who was a control in a study of pediatric ulcerative colitis.

The CDR3 is CASSPRGGDTQYF. The CDR3 bases are TGTGCCAGCAGCCCCCGGGGGGGGGATACGCAGTATTTT. This chain links TRBV5-6 with TRBJ2-3; 8 bases fit TRBD2. The V and J ends lost 4 bases and 6 bases, in that order; junction bases with no gene match: 4. The germline V gene has CDR1 SGHDT and CDR2 YYEEEE. The CDR3 runs 13 residues.